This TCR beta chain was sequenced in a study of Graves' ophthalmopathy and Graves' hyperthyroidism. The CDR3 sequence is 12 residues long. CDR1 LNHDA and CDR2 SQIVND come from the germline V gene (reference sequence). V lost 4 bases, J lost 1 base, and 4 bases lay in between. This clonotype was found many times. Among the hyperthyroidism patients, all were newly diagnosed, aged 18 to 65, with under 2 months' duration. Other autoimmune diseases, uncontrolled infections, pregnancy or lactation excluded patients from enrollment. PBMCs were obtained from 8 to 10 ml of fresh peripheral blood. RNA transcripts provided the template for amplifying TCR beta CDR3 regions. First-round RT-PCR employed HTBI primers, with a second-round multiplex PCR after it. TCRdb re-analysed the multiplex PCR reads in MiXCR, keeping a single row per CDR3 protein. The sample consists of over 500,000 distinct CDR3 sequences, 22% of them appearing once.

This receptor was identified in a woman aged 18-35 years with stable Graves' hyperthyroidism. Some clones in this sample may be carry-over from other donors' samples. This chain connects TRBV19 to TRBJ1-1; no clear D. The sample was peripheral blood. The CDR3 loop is CASSKANTEAFF. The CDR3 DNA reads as TGTGCCAGTAGTAAAGCGAACACTGAAGCTTTCTTT.